What follows is one T cell receptor beta chain and its context. What it binds is not known. This record belongs to a study of CXCR3-negative and CXCR3-positive naive CD8 T cells. About the study: The total count of TRB reads reached some 140 million, and each library contributed about 1.5 +/- 0.3 million. Regarding the study as a whole: Relative to CXCR3-negative naive cells, CXCR3-positive naive cells had more hydrophobic TRB CDR3s.

The CDR3 has 15 residues. Germline-derived CDR1 and CDR2 are GTSNPN and SVGIG (reference sequence). UMI-tagged TRB cDNA libraries were built via 5' RACE. Each CDR3 protein gets one entry in TCRdb, which reprocessed the 5' RACE reads and gives no DNA. In total, the table holds tens of thousands of distinct CDR3 sequences. Researchers sorted 300,000 cells of each CD8+ T cell subset in triplicate. Naive CD8+ T cells showed a CD45RO-CCR7+CD27+CD95- phenotype. The sequenced sample was naive CXCR3- CD8+ T cells from blood. Subset defined: CD45RO-CCR7+CD27+CD95- naive CD8+ T cells lacking CXCR3 (TNR3-). The receptor was derived from a human donor in good health. Some clones in this sample may be carry-over from other donors' samples. This sequence joins TRBV30 and TRBJ2-2; the TCRdb call, TRBD2, lacks DNA for checking. Here the CDR3 reads CAWSVGGRASGELFF. The variable domain in full, completed from reference TRBV30 and TRBJ2-2, reads SQTIHQWPATLVQPVGSPLSLECTVEGTSNPNLYWYRQAAGRGLQLLFYSVGIGQISSEVPQNLSASRPQDRQFILSSKKLLLSDSGFYLCAWSVGGRASGELFFGEGSRLTVL.